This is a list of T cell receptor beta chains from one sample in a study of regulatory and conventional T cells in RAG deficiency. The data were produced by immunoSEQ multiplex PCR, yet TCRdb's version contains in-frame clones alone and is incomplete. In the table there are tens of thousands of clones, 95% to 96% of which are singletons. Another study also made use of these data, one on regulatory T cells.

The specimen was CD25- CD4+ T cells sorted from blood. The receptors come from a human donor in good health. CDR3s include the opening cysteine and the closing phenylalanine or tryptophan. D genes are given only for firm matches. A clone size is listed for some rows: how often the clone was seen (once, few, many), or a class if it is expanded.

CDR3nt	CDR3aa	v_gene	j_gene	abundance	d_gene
TGTGCCAGCAGCTTAGATTGGGGGACAGTTTCCGAGCAGTACTTC	CASSLDWGTVSEQYF	TRBV7-9	TRBJ2-7	NA	TRBD1
TGCGCCAGCAGCCCGAAAGGACAGGGTAATGGCTACACCTTC	CASSPKGQGNGYTF	TRBV5-1	TRBJ1-2	NA	TRBD1
TGTGCCAGCACTAGCGGGGATCAAGAGACCCAGTACTTC	CASTSGDQETQYF	TRBV28	TRBJ2-5	NA	TRBD2
TGTGCCTGGAGTCGCGGGGCCGGGGGTCTTGAGCAGTTCTTC	CAWSRGAGGLEQFF	TRBV30	TRBJ2-1	NA	NA
TGCGCCAGCAGCTTGGGACAGGCCCGTGATAATTCACCCCTCCACTTT	CASSLGQARDNSPLHF	TRBV5-1	TRBJ1-6	NA	NA
TGTGCCAGCAGACTACTCGACGGCTACAATGAGCAGTTCTTC	CASRLLDGYNEQFF	TRBV6-1	TRBJ2-1	NA	NA
TGTGCCAGCTCACGGAGGTTCCTAGCGGGGAAAAACACAGATACGCAGTATTTT	CASSRRFLAGKNTDTQYF	TRBV18	TRBJ2-3	NA	TRBD2
TGTGCCAGCAGCTTGCCAGATCTAGGAGCCGAGCAGTACTTC	CASSLPDLGAEQYF	TRBV5-6	TRBJ2-7	NA	NA
TGTGCCAGCAGCTCCGGTCCAGGTGCCGCTCAGCCCCAGCATTTT	CASSSGPGAAQPQHF	TRBV11-2	TRBJ1-5	once	NA
TGTGCCAGCAGCTTGGGGCAGGGGAGTTCACCCCTCCACTTT	CASSLGQGSSPLHF	TRBV5-5	TRBJ1-6	NA	NA
TGTGCCAGCTCAAGATTACAGGGGCCGAACACTGAAGCTTTCTTT	CASSRLQGPNTEAFF	TRBV18	TRBJ1-1	NA	TRBD1
TGTGCCAGCTCACCAACAGGAGGCAATCAGCCCCAGCATTTT	CASSPTGGNQPQHF	TRBV18	TRBJ1-5	NA	NA
TGTGCCAGTAGTTGGGCGTCCAAGGAAAATTCACCCCTCCACTTT	CASSWASKENSPLHF	TRBV19	TRBJ1-6	NA	NA
TGTGCCAGCAGCCCCGGACTATCCACAGATACGCAGTATTTT	CASSPGLSTDTQYF	TRBV7-3	TRBJ2-3	NA	NA
TGTGCCAGCAGGCTAGCGGGGGGTTTTTACAATGAGCAGTTCTTC	CASRLAGGFYNEQFF	TRBV6-6	TRBJ2-1	NA	TRBD2